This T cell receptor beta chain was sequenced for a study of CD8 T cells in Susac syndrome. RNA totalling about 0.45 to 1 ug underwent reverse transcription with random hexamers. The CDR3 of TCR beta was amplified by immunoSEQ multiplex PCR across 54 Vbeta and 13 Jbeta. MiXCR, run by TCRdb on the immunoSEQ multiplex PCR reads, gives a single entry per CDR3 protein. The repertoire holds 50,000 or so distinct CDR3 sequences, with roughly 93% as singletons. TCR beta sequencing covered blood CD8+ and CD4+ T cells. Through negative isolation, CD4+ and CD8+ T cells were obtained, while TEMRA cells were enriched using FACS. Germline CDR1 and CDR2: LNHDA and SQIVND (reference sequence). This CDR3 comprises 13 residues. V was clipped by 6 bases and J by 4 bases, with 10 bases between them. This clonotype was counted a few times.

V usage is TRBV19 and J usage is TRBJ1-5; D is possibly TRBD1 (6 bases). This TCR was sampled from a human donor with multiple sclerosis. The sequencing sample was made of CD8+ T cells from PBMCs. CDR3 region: CASSFQGNQPQHF. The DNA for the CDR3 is TGTGCCAGTAGCTTCCAGGGGAATCAGCCCCAGCATTTT.